The present T cell receptor (beta chain) was sequenced within a study of blood T cell repertoires in COVID-19. Overall study: In each case, the material was cDNA or gDNA derived from T cells, B-cell-depleted T cells, or PBMCs.

The V gene's germline CDR1 is SEHNR and CDR2 FQNEAQ (reference sequence). Trimming cost V 1 base and J 1 base; bases outside gene matches: 6. The CDR3 spans 17 residues. Original analysis: Estimation of nucleated cell counts relied on the amplification of reference gene primers. Profiled with immunoSEQ multiplex PCR; TCRdb holds only in-frame clones, not every one. V, J and clone size are taken as reported in that table, and D and trimming were inferred from the DNA itself. Here the sample spans just under 80,000 clones, more than 80% being singletons. This TCR came from a woman in her seventies with acute or convalescent COVID-19. The chain carries TRBV7-9 and TRBJ2-1; 8 positions agree with TRBD2. The sample was peripheral blood. CDR3 nucleotide sequence: TGTGCCAGCAGCTTAGGGACGGCGGGGGGATCCTACAATGAGCAGTTCTTC. This encodes CASSLGTAGGSYNEQFF.